One and the same sample provided the 18 T cell receptor beta chains below, sequenced in a study of blood T cell repertoires in COVID-19. Measured with immunoSEQ multiplex PCR; TCRdb has only the in-frame clones, and not every one. Found here are around 170,000 clones, around 80% of them singletons; the top ten hold nearly 8%. Material: PBMCs or T cells enriched from blood (not recorded which). These TCRs come from a woman aged 45-65 years who had recovered from COVID-19.

Concerning this clone: It may be a read error: a sequence one base away is much more abundant. The same CDR3 arises from other DNA sequences in this sample as well. As DNA, the CDR3 is TGTGCCAGCAGTTACTCAAACAGGGCTGGAAACACCATATATTTT. It codes for CASSYSNRAGNTIYF. This chain connects TRBV6-5 to TRBJ1-3; possible D gene TRBD1, 6 bases. Germline V lookup: CDR1 MNHEY, CDR2 SVGAGI. This CDR3 comprises 15 residues. V was trimmed by 0 bases and J by 2 bases, leaving 8 bases between them.

CDR3 sequence: CASSRTYSYEQYF. The CDR3 bases are TGTGCCAGTTCACGGACATACTCCTACGAGCAGTACTTC. The chain combines TRBV19 with TRBJ2-7; D perhaps matches TRBD1 (5 bases). Germline V gene sequence: CDR1 LNHDA, CDR2 SQIVND (reference sequence). CDR3 length equals 13 residues. V lost 8 bases, J lost 0 bases, and 11 bases lay in between.

This clone was seen only a few times. The chain combines TRBV6-6 with TRBJ1-1, with 8 positions matching TRBD1. The ends lost 6 bases at V and 11 bases at J; junction bases unmatched: 8. CDR3 size: 12 residues. Germline CDR1 and CDR2: MNHNY and SVGAGI (reference sequence). The chain's CDR3 is CASSEKNRGAFF. CDR3 in DNA: TGTGCCAGCAGCGAAAAAAACAGGGGGGCTTTCTTT.

The V call is TRBV19, the J call TRBJ1-6; 8 bases line up with TRBD1. The CDR3 is 16 residues long. Per the germline V gene, CDR1 is LNHDA and CDR2 is SQIVND (reference sequence). J was trimmed by 7 bases and V by 4 bases; bases with no gene match: 9. The CDR3 nucleotides are TGTGCCAGTAGTACCGGGGACAGGTCTCGGAATTCACCCCTCCACTTT. It encodes CASSTGDRSRNSPLHF.

The chain joins TRBV5-1 to TRBJ1-1; D unresolved. The CDR3 contains 14 residues. Germline CDR1 is SGHRS and CDR2 is YFSETQ. Trimming took 4 bases from V and 6 from J, leaving 16 bases between them. CDR3 sequence: CASSMTEGGSEAFF. The CDR3 bases are TGCGCCAGCAGCATGACGGAAGGAGGGTCTGAAGCTTTCTTT.

This chain joins TRBV7-6 and TRBJ2-1, with D possibly matching TRBD2 (5 bases). The V gene lost 1 base and the J gene lost 7 bases, with 14 bases spanning the gap. Germline V gene sequence: CDR1 SGHVS, CDR2 FNYEAQ. The CDR3 runs 15 residues. CDR3: CASSLEAQRRNEQFF. CDR3 in DNA: TGTGCCAGCAGCTTAGAGGCCCAGAGGAGGAATGAGCAGTTCTTC.

The V and J genes are TRBV7-3 and TRBJ2-6; possible D gene TRBD1, 6 bases. V was pared by 4 bases and J by 2 bases, with 12 bases between. Germline V CDR1 and CDR2: SGHTA, FQGTGA. The CDR3 has 16 amino acids. The CDR3 DNA follows: TGTGCCAGCAGCTCCACAGGGAGCGCTGGGGCCAACGTCCTGACTTTC. This sequence encodes CASSSTGSAGANVLTF. Supplemented by reference TRBV7-3 and TRBJ2-6, the full variable domain reads GAGVSQTPSNKVTEKGKYVELRCDPISGHTALYWYRQSLGQGPEFLIYFQGTGAADDSGLPNDRFFAVRPEGSVSTLKIQRTERGDSAVYLCASSSTGSAGANVLTFGAGSRLTVL.

This chain uses TRBV7-2 with TRBJ2-7, with D unresolved. This CDR3 spans 13 amino acids. V was shortened by 5 bases and J by 6 bases, with 14 bases between the two germline ends. Germline loops: CDR1 SGHTA, CDR2 FQGNSA. The DNA of the CDR3 is TGTGCCAGCAGCCTAGGGCAGGAAAGCGAGCAGTACTTC. This codes for CASSLGQESEQYF.

This clone has just one count. This chain joins TRBV28 and TRBJ2-1; possibly TRBD2 for D (6 bases). The CDR3 spans 16 residues. The germline CDR1 and CDR2 sequences are MDHEN and SYDVKM. V was clipped by 5 bases and J by 0 bases, with 14 bases between them. CDR3 in DNA: TGTGCCAGCAGTGCCCACCTAGCGAGCTCCTACAATGAGCAGTTCTTC. Translated, it gives CASSAHLASSYNEQFF.

The chain combines TRBV7-2 with TRBJ2-2, with D perhaps TRBD1 (6 bases). CDR1 SGHTA and CDR2 FQGNSA come from the germline V gene. The CDR3 spans 17 residues. V shed 3 bases and J shed 3 bases, with 17 bases lying between them. CDR3 coding DNA: TGTGCCAGCAGCTTTGCACAGGGAAGTCGTGACACCGGGGAGCTGTTTTTT. Protein sequence: CASSFAQGSRDTGELFF.

This chain links TRBV12-3 or TRBV12-4 with TRBJ1-1; 9 nucleotides agree with TRBD1. Trimming at V came to 5 bases and at J to 10 bases, leaving 5 bases not matched to a gene. CDR3 length equals 12 residues. CDR3 coding DNA: TGTGCCAGCAGTGACAGGGGGATCTCAGCTTTCTTT. As protein: CASSDRGISAFF.

V usage is TRBV5-1 and J usage is TRBJ2-4; 9 nucleotides match TRBD1. V was clipped by 0 bases and J by 8 bases; unmatched bases: 9. The V gene's germline CDR1 is SGHRS and CDR2 YFSETQ. CDR3 length: 16 residues. CDR3 sequence (DNA): TGCGCCAGCAGCTTGGGTTTTCCGACAGGGGGGGACATTCAGTACTTC. Protein product: CASSLGFPTGGDIQYF.

The rearrangement joins TRBV5-1 to TRBJ1-2; D is unclear. Trimming pared 0 bases from V and 5 bases from J, leaving 5 bases between. Looked up from germline, CDR1 is SGHRS and CDR2 is YFSETQ. The CDR3 extends over 12 amino acids. Written as DNA, the CDR3 is TGCGCCAGCAGCTTGGATGAGTATGGCTACACCTTC. It translates to CASSLDEYGYTF.

This clone has only one observation. The V gene is TRBV10-3, the J gene TRBJ1-2, with a possible D match to TRBD1 (6 bases). Germline CDR1 and CDR2: ENHRY and SYGVKD. This CDR3 region has 12 residues. V gave up 5 bases and J gave up 6 bases, with 10 bases separating them. This CDR3 reads CAISPTGNGYTF. The CDR3 coding sequence is TGTGCCATCAGTCCCACAGGGAATGGCTACACCTTC.

The chain links TRBV3-1 (or the pseudogene TRBV3-2) to TRBJ2-2; 16 bases align to TRBD2. This CDR3 comprises 21 residues. V shed 3 bases, J shed 0 bases, and the junction held 10 bases outside the gene matches. Germline CDR1 LGHDT, CDR2 YNNKEL (reference sequence). DNA of the CDR3: TGTGCCAGCAGCCAGGTTCTTTCCGGGACTAGCGGGGGGGCGAACACCGGGGAGCTGTTTTTT. Its translation: CASSQVLSGTSGGANTGELFF.

The V and J genes are TRBV28 and TRBJ1-5; D remains ambiguous. Germline CDR1 is MDHEN and CDR2 is SYDVKM. CDR3 length: 15 residues. V was trimmed by 6 bases and J by 2 bases, leaving 14 bases between them. The CDR3 loop reads CASRTLSEGNQPQHF. The CDR3 DNA reads as TGTGCCAGCAGGACCCTGTCAGAGGGCAATCAGCCCCAGCATTTT.

The chain links TRBV18 to TRBJ1-5; D gene unclear. There are 16 residues in the CDR3. V was shortened by 2 bases and J by 0 bases, with 11 bases between the two germline ends. Per the germline V gene, CDR1 is KGHSH and CDR2 is LQKENI. CDR3 region: CASSPGTAISNQPQHF. CDR3 nucleotide sequence: TGTGCCAGCTCACCAGGCACAGCTATTAGCAATCAGCCCCAGCATTTT.

This sequence joins TRBV28 and TRBJ1-6; no definite D call. CDR3 size: 14 residues. Between the trimmed V and J ends, which lost 3 bases and 10 bases, there was a span of 13 bases. Germline V gene lookup returns CDR1 MDHEN and CDR2 SYDVKM. The CDR3 bases are TGTGCCAGCAGTTTGGTGGAGGAGAGATCACCCCTCCACTTT. Protein: CASSLVEERSPLHF. The full variable domain, completed using reference TRBV28 and TRBJ1-6, is DVKVTQSSRYLVKRTGEKVFLECVQDMDHENMFWYRQDPGLGLRLIYFSYDVKMKEKGDIPEGYSVSREKKERFSLILESASTNQTSMYLCASSLVEERSPLHFGNGTRLTVT.